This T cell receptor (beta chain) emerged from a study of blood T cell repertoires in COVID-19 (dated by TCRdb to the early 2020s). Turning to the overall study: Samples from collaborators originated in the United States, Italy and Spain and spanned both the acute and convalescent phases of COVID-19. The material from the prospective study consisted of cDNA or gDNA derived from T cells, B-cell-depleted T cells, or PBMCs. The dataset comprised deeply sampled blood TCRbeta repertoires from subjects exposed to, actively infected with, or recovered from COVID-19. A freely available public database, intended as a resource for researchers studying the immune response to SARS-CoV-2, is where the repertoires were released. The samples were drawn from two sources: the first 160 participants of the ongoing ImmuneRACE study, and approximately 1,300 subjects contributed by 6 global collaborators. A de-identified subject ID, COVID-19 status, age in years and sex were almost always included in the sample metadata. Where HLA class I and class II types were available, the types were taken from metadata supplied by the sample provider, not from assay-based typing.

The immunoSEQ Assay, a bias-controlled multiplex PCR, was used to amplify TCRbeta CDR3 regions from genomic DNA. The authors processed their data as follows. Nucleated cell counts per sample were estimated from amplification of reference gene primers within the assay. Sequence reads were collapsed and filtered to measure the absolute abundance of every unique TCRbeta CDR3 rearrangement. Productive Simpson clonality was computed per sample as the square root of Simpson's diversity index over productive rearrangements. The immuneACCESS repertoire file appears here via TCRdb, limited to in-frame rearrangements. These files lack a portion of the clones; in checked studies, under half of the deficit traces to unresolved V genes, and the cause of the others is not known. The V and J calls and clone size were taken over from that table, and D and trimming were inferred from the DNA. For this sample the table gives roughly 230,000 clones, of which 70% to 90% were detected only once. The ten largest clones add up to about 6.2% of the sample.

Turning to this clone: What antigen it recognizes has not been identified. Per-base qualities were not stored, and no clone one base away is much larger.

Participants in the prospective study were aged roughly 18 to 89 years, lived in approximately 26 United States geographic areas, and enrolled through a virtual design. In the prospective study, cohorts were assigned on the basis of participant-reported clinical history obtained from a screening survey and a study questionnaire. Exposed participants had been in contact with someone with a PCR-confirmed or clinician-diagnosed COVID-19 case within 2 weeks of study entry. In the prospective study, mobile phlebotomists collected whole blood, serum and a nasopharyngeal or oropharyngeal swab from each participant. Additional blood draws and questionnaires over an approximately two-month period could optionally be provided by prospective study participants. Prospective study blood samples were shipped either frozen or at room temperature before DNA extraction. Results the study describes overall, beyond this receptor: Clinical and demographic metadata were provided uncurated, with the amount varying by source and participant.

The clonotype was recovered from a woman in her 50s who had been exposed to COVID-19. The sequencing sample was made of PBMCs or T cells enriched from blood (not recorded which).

The CDR3 here reads CASSQPGQAYTGELFF. The sequenced DNA: TGTGCCAGCAGCCAACCGGGACAGGCCTACACCGGGGAGCTGTTTTTT. The chain employs TRBV3-1 (or the pseudogene TRBV3-2) and TRBJ2-2; 8 nucleotides in the junction match TRBD1. Trimmed from V: 2 bases; trimmed from J: 3 bases; junction bases lacking a gene match: 5. From its cysteine to its phenylalanine, the CDR3 spans 16 amino acids. This entry keeps only the CDR3 DNA: 48 bases, framed from base 1. CDR1 and CDR2 are read off the germline V gene (reference sequence) as LGHDT and YNNKEL.